The present T cell receptor beta chain was sequenced within a study of shared clonotypes between healthy human individuals. Study overall: Three CD4 naive, three CD4 memory, two CD8 naive and one CD8 memory plate were used per donor.

In replicate PCRs of sorted subsets, roughly 200 ng DNA, approximately 28,000 T cell genomes, was used. The assay was immunoSEQ multiplex PCR, and TCRdb's table has in-frame clones only and misses some. The table shows about 1 million clones, with 65% to 75% occurring only once. Germline values: CDR1 SEHNR, CDR2 FQNEAQ (reference sequence). Trimming removed 1 base from V and 5 bases from J, with 11 bases in between. The CDR3 has 14 residues. The sequence derives from a man aged 18 to 30 in good health. The genes are TRBV7-9 and TRBJ2-5; the D gene is possibly TRBD1 (5 bases). What was sequenced was memory CD4+ T cells sorted from blood. The subset denotes: CD45RA-negative fraction. In DNA, the CDR3 is TGTGCCAGCAGCTTAGGGCAGGGCATGGAGACCCAGTACTTC. This codes for CASSLGQGMETQYF.